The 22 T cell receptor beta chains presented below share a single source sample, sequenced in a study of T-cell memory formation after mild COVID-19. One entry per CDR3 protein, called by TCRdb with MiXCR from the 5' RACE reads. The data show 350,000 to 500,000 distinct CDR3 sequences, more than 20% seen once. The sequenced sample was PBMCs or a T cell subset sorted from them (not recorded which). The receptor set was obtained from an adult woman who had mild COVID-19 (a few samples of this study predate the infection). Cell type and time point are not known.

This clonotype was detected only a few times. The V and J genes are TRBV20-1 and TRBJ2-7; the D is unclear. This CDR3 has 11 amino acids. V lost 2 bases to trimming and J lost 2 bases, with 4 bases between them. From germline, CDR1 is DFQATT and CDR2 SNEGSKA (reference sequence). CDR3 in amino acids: CSARPTYEQYF. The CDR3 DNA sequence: TGCAGTGCTAGACCTACCTACGAGCAGTACTTC.

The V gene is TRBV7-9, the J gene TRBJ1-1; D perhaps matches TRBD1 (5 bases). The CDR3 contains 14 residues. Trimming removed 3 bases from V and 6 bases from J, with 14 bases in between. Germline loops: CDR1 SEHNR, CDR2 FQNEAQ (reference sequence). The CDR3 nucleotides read TGTGCCAGCAGCTTGCGGGACTCTCCTCCTGAAGCTTTCTTT. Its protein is CASSLRDSPPEAFF.

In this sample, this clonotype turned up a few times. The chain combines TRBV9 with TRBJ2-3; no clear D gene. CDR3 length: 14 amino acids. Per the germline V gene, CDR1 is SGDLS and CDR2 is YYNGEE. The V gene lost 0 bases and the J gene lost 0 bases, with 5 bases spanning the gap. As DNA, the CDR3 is TGTGCCAGCAGCGTAGAAGGGAGCACAGATACGCAGTATTTT. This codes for CASSVEGSTDTQYF.

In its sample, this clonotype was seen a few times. CDR3 nucleotide sequence: TGTGCCAGCAGTCCCGACAGGGGGAGCAATCAGCCCCAGCATTTT. Amino acid sequence: CASSPDRGSNQPQHF. The chain employs TRBV6-5 and TRBJ1-5; 9 nucleotides match TRBD1. CDR1 MNHEY and CDR2 SVGAGI come from the germline V gene. V shed 5 bases, J shed 1 base, and the junction held 3 bases outside the gene matches. This CDR3 contains 15 residues.

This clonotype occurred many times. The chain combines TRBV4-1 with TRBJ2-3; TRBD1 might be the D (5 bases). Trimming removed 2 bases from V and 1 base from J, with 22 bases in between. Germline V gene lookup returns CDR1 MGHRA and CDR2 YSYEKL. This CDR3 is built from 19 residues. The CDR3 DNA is TGCGCCAGCAGCCAATCTTGGGCCCCAGGGTGGGAAGGCACAGATACGCAGTATTTT. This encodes CASSQSWAPGWEGTDTQYF.

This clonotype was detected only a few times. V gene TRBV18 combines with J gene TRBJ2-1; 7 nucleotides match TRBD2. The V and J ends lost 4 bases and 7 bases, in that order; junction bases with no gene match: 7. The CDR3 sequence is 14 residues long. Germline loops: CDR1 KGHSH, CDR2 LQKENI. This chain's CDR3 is CASSQSGIGNEQFF. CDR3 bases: TGTGCCAGCTCACAGAGCGGGATTGGGAATGAGCAGTTCTTC.

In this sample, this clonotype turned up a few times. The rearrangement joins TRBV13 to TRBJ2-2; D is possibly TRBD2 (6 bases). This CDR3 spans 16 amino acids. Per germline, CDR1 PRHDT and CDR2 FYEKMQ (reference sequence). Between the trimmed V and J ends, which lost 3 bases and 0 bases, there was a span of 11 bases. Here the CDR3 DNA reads TGTGCCAGCAGCTTGAGCGGGTCCACGAACACCGGGGAGCTGTTTTTT. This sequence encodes CASSLSGSTNTGELFF.

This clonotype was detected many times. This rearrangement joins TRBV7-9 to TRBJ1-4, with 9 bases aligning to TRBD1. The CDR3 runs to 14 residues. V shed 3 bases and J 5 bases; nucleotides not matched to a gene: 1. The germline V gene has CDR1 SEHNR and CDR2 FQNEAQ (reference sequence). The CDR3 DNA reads TGTGCCAGCAGCTTGGGACAGGGAAATGAAAAACTGTTTTTT. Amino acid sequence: CASSLGQGNEKLFF.

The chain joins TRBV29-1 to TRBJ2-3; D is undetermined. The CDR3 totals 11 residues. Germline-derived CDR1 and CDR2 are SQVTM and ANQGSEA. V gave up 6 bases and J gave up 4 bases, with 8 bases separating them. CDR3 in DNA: TGCAGCGTCGATATGGCAGATACGCAGTATTTT. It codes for CSVDMADTQYF.

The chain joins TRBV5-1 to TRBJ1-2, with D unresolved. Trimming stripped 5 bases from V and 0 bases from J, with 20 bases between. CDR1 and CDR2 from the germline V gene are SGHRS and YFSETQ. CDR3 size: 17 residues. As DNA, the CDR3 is TGCGCCAGCAGTGATGGCCGGTTCGGGGTTGCTAACTATGGCTACACCTTC. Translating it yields CASSDGRFGVANYGYTF.

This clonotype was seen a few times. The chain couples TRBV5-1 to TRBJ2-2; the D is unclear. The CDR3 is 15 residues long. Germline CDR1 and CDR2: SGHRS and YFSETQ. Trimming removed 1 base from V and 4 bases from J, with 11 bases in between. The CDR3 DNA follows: TGCGCCAGCAGCTTGAGGACGGATGGCACCGGGGAGCTGTTTTTT. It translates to CASSLRTDGTGELFF.

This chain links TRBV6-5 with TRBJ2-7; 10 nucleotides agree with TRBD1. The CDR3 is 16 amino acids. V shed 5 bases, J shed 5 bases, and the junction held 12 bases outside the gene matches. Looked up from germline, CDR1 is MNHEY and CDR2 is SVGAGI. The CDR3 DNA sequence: TGTGCCAGCAGTCTATATATGGGACAGGGGTCGGACGAGCAGTACTTC. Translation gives CASSLYMGQGSDEQYF.

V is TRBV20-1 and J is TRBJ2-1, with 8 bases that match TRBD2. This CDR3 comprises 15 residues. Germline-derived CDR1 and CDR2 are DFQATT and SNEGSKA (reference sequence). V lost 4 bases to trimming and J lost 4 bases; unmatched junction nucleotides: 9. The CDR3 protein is CSATGGPNFYNEQFF. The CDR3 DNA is TGCAGTGCTACGGGGGGGCCCAACTTTTACAATGAGCAGTTCTTC.

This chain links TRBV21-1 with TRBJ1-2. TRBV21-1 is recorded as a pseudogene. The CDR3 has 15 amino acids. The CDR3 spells CASSNRRQGGVGYTF. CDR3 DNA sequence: TGTGCCAGCAGCAACCGGCGGCAGGGCGGGGTTGGCTACACCTTC.

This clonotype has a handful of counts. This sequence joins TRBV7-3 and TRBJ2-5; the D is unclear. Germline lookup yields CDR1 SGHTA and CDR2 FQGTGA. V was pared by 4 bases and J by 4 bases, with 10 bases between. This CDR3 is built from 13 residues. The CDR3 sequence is CASSSGWGETQYF. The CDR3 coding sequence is TGTGCCAGCAGCTCCGGATGGGGAGAGACCCAGTACTTC.

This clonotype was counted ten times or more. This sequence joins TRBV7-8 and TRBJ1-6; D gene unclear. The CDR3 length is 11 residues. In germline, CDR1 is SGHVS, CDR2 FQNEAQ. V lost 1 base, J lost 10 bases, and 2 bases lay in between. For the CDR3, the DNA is TGTGCCAGCAGCTTAGACTCACCCCTCCACTTT. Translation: CASSLDSPLHF.

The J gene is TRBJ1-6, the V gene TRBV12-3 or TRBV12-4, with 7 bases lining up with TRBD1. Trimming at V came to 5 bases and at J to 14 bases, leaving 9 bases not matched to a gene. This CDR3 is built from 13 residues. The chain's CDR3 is CASSIQGVRTLHF. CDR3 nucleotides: TGTGCCAGCAGTATCCAGGGGGTTAGGACCCTCCACTTT.

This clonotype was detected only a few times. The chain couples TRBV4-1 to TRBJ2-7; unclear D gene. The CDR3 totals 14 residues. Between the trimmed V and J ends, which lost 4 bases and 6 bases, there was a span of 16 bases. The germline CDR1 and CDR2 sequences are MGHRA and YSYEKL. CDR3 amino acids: CASSLTWTVGEQYF. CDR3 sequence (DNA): TGCGCCAGCAGCCTTACTTGGACCGTTGGCGAGCAGTACTTC.

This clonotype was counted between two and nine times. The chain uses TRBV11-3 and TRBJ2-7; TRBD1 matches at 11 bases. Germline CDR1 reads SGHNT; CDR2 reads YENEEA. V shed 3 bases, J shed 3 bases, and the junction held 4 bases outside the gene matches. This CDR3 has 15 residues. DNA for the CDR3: TGTGCCAGCAGCTTCGACGGGACAGGGGGCTACGAGCAGTACTTC. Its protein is CASSFDGTGGYEQYF. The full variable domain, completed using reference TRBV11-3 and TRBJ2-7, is EAGVVQSPRYKIIEKKQPVAFWCNPISGHNTLYWYLQNLGQGPELLIRYENEEAVDDSQLPKDRFSAERLKGVDSTLKIQPAELGDSAVYLCASSFDGTGGYEQYFGPGTRLTVT.

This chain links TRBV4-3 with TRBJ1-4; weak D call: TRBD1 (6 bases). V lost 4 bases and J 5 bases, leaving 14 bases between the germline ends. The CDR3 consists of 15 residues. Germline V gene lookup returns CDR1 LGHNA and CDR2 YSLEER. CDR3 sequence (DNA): TGCGCCAGCAGCCCAGTGACAGGACCGAATGAAAAACTGTTTTTT. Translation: CASSPVTGPNEKLFF.

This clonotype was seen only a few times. The CDR3 DNA reads as TGTGCCACCAGTGCCTCCATAGCGGGCTCCTACGAGCAGTACTTC. Protein: CATSASIAGSYEQYF. The rearrangement links TRBV24-1 to TRBJ2-7; TRBD2 matches at 7 bases. The CDR3 has 15 residues. Looked up from germline, CDR1 is KGHDR and CDR2 is SFDVKD. V was clipped by 5 bases and J by 0 bases; unmatched bases: 6.

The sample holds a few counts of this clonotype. CDR3 loop: CASSVGQLGNTEAFF. In DNA, the CDR3 is TGTGCCAGCAGCGTAGGGCAGTTGGGGAACACTGAAGCTTTCTTT. This chain links TRBV9 with TRBJ1-1, with D uncertain. Looked up from germline, CDR1 is SGDLS and CDR2 is YYNGEE. With 0 bases removed from V and 1 base from J, the gap between germline ends came to 10 bases. This CDR3 comprises 15 residues.